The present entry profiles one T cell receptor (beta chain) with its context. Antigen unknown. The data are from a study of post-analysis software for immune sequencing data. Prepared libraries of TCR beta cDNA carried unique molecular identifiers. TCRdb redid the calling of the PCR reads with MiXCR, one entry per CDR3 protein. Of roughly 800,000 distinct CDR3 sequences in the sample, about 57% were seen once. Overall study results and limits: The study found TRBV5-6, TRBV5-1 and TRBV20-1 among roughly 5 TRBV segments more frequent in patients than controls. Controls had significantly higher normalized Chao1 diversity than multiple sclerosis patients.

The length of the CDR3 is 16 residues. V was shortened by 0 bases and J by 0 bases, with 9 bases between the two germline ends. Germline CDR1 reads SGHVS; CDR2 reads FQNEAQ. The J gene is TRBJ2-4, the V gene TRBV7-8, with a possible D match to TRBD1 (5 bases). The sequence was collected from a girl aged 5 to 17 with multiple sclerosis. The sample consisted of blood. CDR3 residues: CASSLATDIAKNIQYF. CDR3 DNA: TGTGCCAGCAGCTTAGCGACAGACATAGCCAAAAACATTCAGTACTTC.